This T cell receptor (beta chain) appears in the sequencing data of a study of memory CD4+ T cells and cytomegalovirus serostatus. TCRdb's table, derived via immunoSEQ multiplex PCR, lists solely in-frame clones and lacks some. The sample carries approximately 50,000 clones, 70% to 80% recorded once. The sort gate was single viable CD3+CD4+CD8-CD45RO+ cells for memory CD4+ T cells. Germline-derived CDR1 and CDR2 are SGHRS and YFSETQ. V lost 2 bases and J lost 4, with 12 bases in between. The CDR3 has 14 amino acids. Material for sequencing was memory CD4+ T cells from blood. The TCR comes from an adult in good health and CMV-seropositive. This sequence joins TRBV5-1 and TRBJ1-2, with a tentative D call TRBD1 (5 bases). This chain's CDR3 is CASSLGTDSYGYTF. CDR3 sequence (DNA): TGCGCCAGCAGCTTAGGGACGGATAGCTATGGCTACACCTTC.